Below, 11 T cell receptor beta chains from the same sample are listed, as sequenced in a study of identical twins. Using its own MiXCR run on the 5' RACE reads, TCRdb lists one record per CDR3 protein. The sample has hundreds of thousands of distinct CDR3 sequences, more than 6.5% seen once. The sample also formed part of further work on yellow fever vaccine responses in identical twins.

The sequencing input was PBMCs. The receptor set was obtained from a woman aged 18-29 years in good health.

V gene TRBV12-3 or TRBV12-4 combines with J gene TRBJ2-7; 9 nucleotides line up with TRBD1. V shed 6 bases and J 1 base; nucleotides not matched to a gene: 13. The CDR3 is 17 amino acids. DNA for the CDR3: TGTGCCAGCAGCTACGCCCTTTTGGGACAGGGTTCCTACGAGCAGTACTTC. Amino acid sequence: CASSYALLGQGSYEQYF.

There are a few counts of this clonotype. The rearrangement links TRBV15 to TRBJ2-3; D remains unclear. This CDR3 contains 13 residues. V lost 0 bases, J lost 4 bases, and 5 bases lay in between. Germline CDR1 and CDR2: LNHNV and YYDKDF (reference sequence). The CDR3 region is CATSRDQADTQYF. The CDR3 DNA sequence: TGTGCCACCAGCAGAGATCAGGCAGATACGCAGTATTTT.

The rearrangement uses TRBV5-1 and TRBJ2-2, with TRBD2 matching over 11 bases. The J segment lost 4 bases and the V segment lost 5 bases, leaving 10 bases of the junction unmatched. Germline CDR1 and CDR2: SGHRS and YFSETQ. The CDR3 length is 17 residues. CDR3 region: CASSLIRLAGPTGELFF. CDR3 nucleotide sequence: TGCGCCAGCAGTCTCATTCGACTAGCGGGGCCCACCGGGGAGCTGTTTTTT.

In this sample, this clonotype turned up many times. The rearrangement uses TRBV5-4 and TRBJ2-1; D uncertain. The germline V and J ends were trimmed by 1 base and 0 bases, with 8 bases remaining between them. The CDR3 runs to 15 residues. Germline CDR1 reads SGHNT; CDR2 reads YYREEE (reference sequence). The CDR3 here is CASSLTANSYNEQFF. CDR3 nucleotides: TGTGCCAGCAGCTTGACAGCGAACTCCTACAATGAGCAGTTCTTC.

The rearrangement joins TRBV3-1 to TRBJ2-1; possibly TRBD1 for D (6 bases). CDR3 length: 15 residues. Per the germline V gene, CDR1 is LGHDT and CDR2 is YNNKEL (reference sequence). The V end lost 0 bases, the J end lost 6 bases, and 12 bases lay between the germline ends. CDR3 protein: CASSQDLDSFNEQFF. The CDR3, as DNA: TGTGCCAGCAGCCAAGATCTGGACAGCTTCAATGAGCAGTTCTTC.

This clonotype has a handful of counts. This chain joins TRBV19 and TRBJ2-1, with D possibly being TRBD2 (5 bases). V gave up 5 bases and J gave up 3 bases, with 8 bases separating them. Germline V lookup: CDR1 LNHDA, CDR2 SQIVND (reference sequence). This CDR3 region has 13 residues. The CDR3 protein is CASSREVYNEQFF. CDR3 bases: TGTGCCAGTAGTCGGGAAGTCTACAATGAGCAGTTCTTC.

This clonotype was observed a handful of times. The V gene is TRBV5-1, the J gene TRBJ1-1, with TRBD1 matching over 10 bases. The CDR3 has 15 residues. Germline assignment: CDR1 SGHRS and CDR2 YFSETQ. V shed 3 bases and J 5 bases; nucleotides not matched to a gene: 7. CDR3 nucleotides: TGCGCCAGCAGCTGGGGACAGGGGAAGGAAACTGAAGCTTTCTTT. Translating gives CASSWGQGKETEAFF.

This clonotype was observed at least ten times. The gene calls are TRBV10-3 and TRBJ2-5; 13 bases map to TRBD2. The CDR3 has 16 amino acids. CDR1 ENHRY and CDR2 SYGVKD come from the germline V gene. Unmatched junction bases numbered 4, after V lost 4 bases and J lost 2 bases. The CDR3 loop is CAISGTSGGAQETQYF. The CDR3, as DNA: TGTGCCATCAGTGGAACTAGCGGGGGGGCACAAGAGACCCAGTACTTC.

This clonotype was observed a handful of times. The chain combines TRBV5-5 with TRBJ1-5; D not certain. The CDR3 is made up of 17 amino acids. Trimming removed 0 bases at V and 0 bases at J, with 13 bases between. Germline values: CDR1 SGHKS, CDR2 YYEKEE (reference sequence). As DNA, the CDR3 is TGTGCCAGCAGCTTGGAACCGGGTCTAGGTAGCAATCAGCCCCAGCATTTT. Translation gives CASSLEPGLGSNQPQHF.

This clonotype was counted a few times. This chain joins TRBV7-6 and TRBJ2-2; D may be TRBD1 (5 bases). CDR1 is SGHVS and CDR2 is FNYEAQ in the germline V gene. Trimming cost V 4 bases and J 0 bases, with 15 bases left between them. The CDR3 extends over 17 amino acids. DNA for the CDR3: TGTGCCAGCAGCTCACCCTGGCAGGGCGCGAACACCGGGGAGCTGTTTTTT. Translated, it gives CASSSPWQGANTGELFF.

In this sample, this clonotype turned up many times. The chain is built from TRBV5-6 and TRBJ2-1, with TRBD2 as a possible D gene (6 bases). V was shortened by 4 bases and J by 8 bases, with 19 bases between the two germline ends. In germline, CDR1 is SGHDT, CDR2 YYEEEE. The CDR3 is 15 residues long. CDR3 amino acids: CASSIKDYRGYEQFF. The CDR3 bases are TGTGCCAGCAGCATAAAGGACTACCGGGGCTATGAGCAGTTCTTC.